This record looks at one TCR beta chain sequence and its context. The data are from a study of shared clonotypes between healthy human individuals. Using immunoSEQ multiplex PCR, the repertoire was profiled, and TCRdb retains in-frame clones only, with some absent. Of under 1,100,000 clones in the sample, 65% to 75% were seen once. This CDR3 region has 15 residues. Germline V gives CDR1 SGHRS, CDR2 YFSETQ. V was pared by 4 bases and J by 2 bases, with 15 bases between. The clonotype originates from a man younger than 30 in good health. Sequencing was performed on memory CD4+ T cells sorted from blood. Sample subset: CD45RA-negative fraction. The genes are TRBV5-1 and TRBJ2-5, with D maybe TRBD1 (6 bases). CDR3 amino acids: CASSATGTLQETQYF. In nucleotides, the CDR3 is TGCGCCAGCAGCGCGACCGGGACACTTCAAGAGACCCAGTACTTC.